Below, 22 T cell receptor beta chains from the same sample are listed, as sequenced in a study of early T cells in non-severe SARS-CoV-2 infection. MiXCR, run by TCRdb on the 5' RACE reads, gives a single entry per CDR3 protein. The sample has over 60,000 distinct CDR3 sequences, 10% seen once; the top ten hold 7.6%. Sequencing was performed on whole blood, taken at baseline. These receptors originate from an adult who was a healthcare worker with PCR-confirmed SARS-CoV-2 infection or an uninfected control (not recorded which).

The chain combines TRBV7-2 with TRBJ2-3; 10 positions match TRBD2. Trimming cost V 4 bases and J 1 base; bases outside gene matches: 5. The CDR3 loop spans 16 amino acids. Germline V gene sequence: CDR1 SGHTA, CDR2 FQGNSA. The CDR3 sequence: CASSWGAGGRTDTQYF. In DNA, the CDR3 is TGTGCCAGCAGCTGGGGAGCGGGGGGGCGCACAGATACGCAGTATTTT.

With respect to this clonotype: The conserved closing phenylalanine or tryptophan is absent in this CDR3, likely reflecting a read error. This chain uses TRBV6-2 or TRBV6-3 with TRBJ1-2, with D perhaps matching TRBD1 (5 bases). The V end was cut by 0 bases, the J end by 4 bases, with 15 bases between. The germline gives CDR1 MNHEY, CDR2 SVGEGT. This CDR3 region has 16 residues. CDR3 nucleotides: TGTGCCAGCAGTTACTCGGAGGCTATGGGGACCTATGGCTACACCATC. Translated, it gives CASSYSEAMGTYGYTI.

This clonotype has ten or more counts. The chain carries TRBV14 and TRBJ2-5; D is unresolved. Germline V gene lookup returns CDR1 SGHDN and CDR2 FVKESK. This CDR3 region has 13 residues. Trimming removed 6 bases at V and 1 base at J, with 9 bases between. As DNA, the CDR3 is TGTGCCAGCAGTTACCAGTCCCAAGAGACCCAGTACTTC. This encodes CASSYQSQETQYF.

In this sample, this clonotype turned up a few times. The chain has TRBV9 and TRBJ1-4, with a tentative D call TRBD1 (5 bases). The length of the CDR3 is 14 residues. With 2 bases removed from V and 8 bases from J, the gap between germline ends came to 13 bases. Per germline, CDR1 SGDLS and CDR2 YYNGEE. The CDR3 DNA sequence: TGTGCCAGCAGCGTCTCAGGGAGTAAGGAAAAACTGTTTTTT. Translation: CASSVSGSKEKLFF.

This clonotype was observed many times. This chain connects TRBV7-2 to TRBJ2-7; 9 bases agree with TRBD2. Germline V gives CDR1 SGHTA, CDR2 FQGNSA. The CDR3 has 14 residues. The ends lost 3 bases at V and 4 bases at J; junction bases unmatched: 4. This chain's CDR3 is CASSFSGGLYEQYF. DNA for the CDR3: TGTGCCAGCAGCTTTAGCGGGGGTTTGTACGAGCAGTACTTC.

The chain has TRBV5-4 and TRBJ2-3; the match to TRBD2 covers 7 bases. Trimming removed 5 bases from V and 2 bases from J; junction bases left unmatched: 11. The CDR3 spans 16 residues. Germline CDR1 is SGHNT and CDR2 is YYREEE (reference sequence). CDR3 nucleotides: TGTGCCAGCAGTTTCGGGCTAGCGGACAACACAGATACGCAGTATTTT. Amino acid sequence: CASSFGLADNTDTQYF.

J is TRBJ2-1 and V is TRBV4-2; 10 bases are a match to TRBD2. V gave up 4 bases and J gave up 7 bases; unmatched junction bases: 10. The V gene's germline CDR1 is LGHNA and CDR2 YNFKEQ. The length of the CDR3 is 16 residues. In DNA form, the CDR3 reads TGTGCCAGCAGCCTCTCTCAGCGGGGGGGCATAAATGAGCAGTTCTTC. Amino acid sequence: CASSLSQRGGINEQFF.

The V gene is TRBV7-8, the J gene TRBJ1-5; possibly TRBD1 for D (5 bases). With 4 bases removed from V and 6 bases from J, the gap between germline ends came to 10 bases. Germline V gene lookup returns CDR1 SGHVS and CDR2 FQNEAQ. The CDR3 extends over 13 amino acids. The CDR3: CASSSSQGQPQHF. The CDR3 nucleotides are TGTGCCAGCAGCTCCAGTCAGGGTCAGCCCCAGCATTTT.

This clonotype was observed many times. The chain combines TRBV4-3 with TRBJ2-7; D possibly corresponds to TRBD1 (5 bases). V gave up 0 bases and J gave up 3 bases, with 12 bases separating them. The CDR3 is made up of 15 amino acids. Germline V gene data show CDR1 as LGHNA and CDR2 as YSLEER. The DNA for the CDR3 is TGCGCCAGCAGCCAAGATCTATCCAGGGACTACGAGCAGTACTTC. The encoded protein is CASSQDLSRDYEQYF.

The chain couples TRBV30 to TRBJ1-2; unclear D gene. This CDR3 region has 14 residues. The germline gives CDR1 GTSNPN, CDR2 SVGIG (reference sequence). The ends were cut back, 0 bases at V and 1 base at J, with 9 bases in the middle. The CDR3 loop is CAWSVPGVNYGYTF. CDR3 in DNA: TGTGCCTGGAGTGTCCCGGGAGTTAACTATGGCTACACCTTC.

This clonotype was observed a few times. The chain uses TRBV5-1 and TRBJ2-5, with D perhaps TRBD1 (5 bases). From germline, CDR1 is SGHRS and CDR2 YFSETQ. V shed 3 bases and J shed 7 bases, with 10 bases lying between them. The CDR3 is made up of 12 amino acids. The CDR3 here is CASSSPQGTQYF. Written as DNA, the CDR3 is TGCGCCAGCAGCTCCCCCCAGGGGACCCAGTACTTC.

This clonotype was seen a handful of times. The J gene is TRBJ1-1, the V gene TRBV2; D possibly corresponds to TRBD1 (6 bases). CDR1 and CDR2 (germline): SNHLY, FYNNEI. Trimming pared 8 bases from V and 4 bases from J, leaving 14 bases between. The CDR3 is 13 residues long. The CDR3, as DNA: TGTGCCAGCGCAGGGGAGACCATCACTGAAGCTTTCTTT. Its translation is CASAGETITEAFF.

DNA for the CDR3: TGTGCCAGCAGCCCGCGGGGGAATGCGGATGAGCAGTTCTTC. It specifies CASSPRGNADEQFF. The chain combines TRBV7-6 with TRBJ2-1, with 7 bases aligning to TRBD2. With V trimmed by 5 bases and J by 8 bases, 9 bases remained unmatched. This CDR3 spans 14 amino acids. Looked up from germline, CDR1 is SGHVS and CDR2 is FNYEAQ.

Worth noting for this clonotype: The CDR3 carries no conserved terminal phenylalanine or tryptophan, so it likely arises from a read error. The chain links TRBV20-1 to TRBJ2-5, with D uncertain. The V end was cut by 2 bases, the J end by 0 bases, with 7 bases between. Germline CDR1 and CDR2: DFQATT and SNEGSKA (reference sequence). The CDR3 is 13 amino acids. Here the CDR3 DNA reads TGCAGTGCTAGAAGTCGGTACCAAGAGACCCAGTACTTG. Translated: CSARSRYQETQYL.

The table lists this clonotype with a few counts. The V call is TRBV7-7, the J call TRBJ1-4; the D is unclear. Germline V CDR1 and CDR2: SSHAT, FNYEAQ (reference sequence). The CDR3 runs 12 residues. Trimming cost V 11 bases and J 8 bases, with 15 bases left between them. The CDR3, as DNA: TGTGCCTCCCGGCCGGTTCGAGAAAAACTGTTTTTT. This sequence encodes CASRPVREKLFF.

This clonotype has more than one count but fewer than ten. The genes are TRBV27 and TRBJ1-2; weak D call: TRBD1 (5 bases). This CDR3 is 14 amino acids long. V lost 3 bases to trimming and J lost 7 bases, with 15 bases between them. Germline CDR1 reads MNHEY; CDR2 reads SMNVEV (reference sequence). The CDR3 region has the DNA TGTGCCAGCAGTTTTCAGGGTCAGTTCGGTGGCTACACCTTC. It yields the protein CASSFQGQFGGYTF.

CDR3: CASSYSLRPPDTQYF. The CDR3 nucleotides are TGTGCCAGCAGTTACTCGCTGAGGCCCCCAGATACGCAGTATTTT. The V and J genes are TRBV6-2 or TRBV6-3 and TRBJ2-3; D is unclear. Germline values: CDR1 MNHEY, CDR2 SVGEGT. Trimming left V 0 bases short and J 4 bases short, with 11 bases between. The CDR3 runs to 15 residues.

A few counts support this clonotype. The V and J genes are TRBV30 and TRBJ1-4; TRBD1 might be the D (5 bases). CDR3 size: 10 residues. The V end lost 8 bases, the J end lost 8 bases, and 9 bases lay between the germline ends. The germline CDR1 and CDR2 sequences are GTSNPN and SVGIG (reference sequence). CDR3 sequence: CAGGAEKLFF. The CDR3 coding sequence is TGTGCCGGTGGGGCGGAAAAACTGTTTTTT.

This clonotype appeared once. In nucleotides, the CDR3 is TGTGCCACCAGTGATTTGTCCAGTCATGGGAATGAGCAGTTCTTC. It codes for CATSDLSSHGNEQFF. The chain recombines TRBV24-1 with TRBJ2-1; D unclear. Trimming stripped 0 bases from V and 7 bases from J, with 12 bases between. The CDR3 spans 15 residues. Germline CDR1 reads KGHDR; CDR2 reads SFDVKD.

At least ten counts were recorded for this clonotype. The chain has TRBV7-2 and TRBJ1-1; no firm D call. The V gene lost 7 bases and the J gene lost 0 bases, with 21 bases spanning the gap. The CDR3 consists of 17 residues. Germline V lookup: CDR1 SGHTA, CDR2 FQGNSA. The chain's CDR3 is CASTPKIAGWVNTEAFF. The CDR3 nucleotides are TGTGCCAGCACCCCCAAAATTGCAGGTTGGGTGAACACTGAAGCTTTCTTT. The full variable domain, completed using reference TRBV7-2 and TRBJ1-1, is GAGVSQSPSNKVTEKGKDVELRCDPISGHTALYWYRQSLGQGLEFLIYFQGNSAPDKSGLPSDRFSAERTGGSVSTLTIQRTQQEDSAVYLCASTPKIAGWVNTEAFFGQGTRLTVV.

This clonotype appeared many times. This sequence joins TRBV3-1 and TRBJ1-2; D not certain. The CDR3 covers 14 residues. CDR1 and CDR2 (germline): LGHDT, YNNKEL (reference sequence). Trimming left V 1 base short and J 8 bases short, with 14 bases between. The chain's CDR3 is CASSQGAGAGGYTF. Here the CDR3 DNA reads TGTGCCAGCAGCCAAGGGGCAGGAGCAGGAGGCTACACCTTC. Looking up the rest from reference TRBV3-1 and TRBJ1-2 gives the full variable domain: DTAVSQTPKYLVTQMGNDKSIKCEQNLGHDTMYWYKQDSKKFLKIMFSYNNKELIINETVPNRFSPKSPDKAHLNLHINSLELGDSAVYFCASSQGAGAGGYTFGSGTRLTVV.

This clonotype was recorded at least ten times. V is TRBV10-3 and J is TRBJ2-4, with D possibly being TRBD1 or TRBD2 (7 bases each). This CDR3 is built from 13 residues. Trimming cost V 3 bases and J 9 bases, with 12 bases left between them. Germline V gives CDR1 ENHRY, CDR2 SYGVKD. CDR3 nucleotide sequence: TGTGCCATCAGTGAAACAGGGGAGGGCATTCAGTACTTC. Translated, it gives CAISETGEGIQYF.